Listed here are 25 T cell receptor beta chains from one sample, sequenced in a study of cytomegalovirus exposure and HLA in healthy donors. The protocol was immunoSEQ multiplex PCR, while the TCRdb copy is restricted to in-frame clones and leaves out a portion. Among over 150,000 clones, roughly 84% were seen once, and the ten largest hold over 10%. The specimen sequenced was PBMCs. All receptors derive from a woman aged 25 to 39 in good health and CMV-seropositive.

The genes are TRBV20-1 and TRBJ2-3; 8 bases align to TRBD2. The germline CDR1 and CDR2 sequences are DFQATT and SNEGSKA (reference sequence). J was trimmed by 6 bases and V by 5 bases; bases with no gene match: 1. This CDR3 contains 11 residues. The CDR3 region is CSAPSGDTQYF. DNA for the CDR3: TGCAGTGCTCCTAGCGGGGATACGCAGTATTTT.

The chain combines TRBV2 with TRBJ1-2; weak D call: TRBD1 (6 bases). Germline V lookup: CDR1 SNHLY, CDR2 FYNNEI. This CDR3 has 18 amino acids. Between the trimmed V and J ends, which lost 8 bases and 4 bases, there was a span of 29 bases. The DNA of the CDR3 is TGTGCCAGCCCCAGAAACTTCAGGACAGACATTTACTCCTATGGCTACACCTTC. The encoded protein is CASPRNFRTDIYSYGYTF.

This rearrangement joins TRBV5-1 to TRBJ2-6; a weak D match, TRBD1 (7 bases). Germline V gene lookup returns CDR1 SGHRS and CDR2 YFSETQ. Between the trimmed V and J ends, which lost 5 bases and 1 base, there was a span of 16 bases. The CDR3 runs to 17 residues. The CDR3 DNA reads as TGCGCCAGCAGGGACGGGACAGCGGGTTCTGGGGCCAACGTCCTGACTTTC. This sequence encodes CASRDGTAGSGANVLTF.

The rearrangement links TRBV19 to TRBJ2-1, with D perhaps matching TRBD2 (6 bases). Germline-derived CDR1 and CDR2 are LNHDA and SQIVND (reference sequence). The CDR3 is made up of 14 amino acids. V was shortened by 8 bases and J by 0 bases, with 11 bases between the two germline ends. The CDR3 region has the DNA TGTGCCAGTCGGAGGGCCAGCTCCTACAATGAGCAGTTCTTC. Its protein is CASRRASSYNEQFF.

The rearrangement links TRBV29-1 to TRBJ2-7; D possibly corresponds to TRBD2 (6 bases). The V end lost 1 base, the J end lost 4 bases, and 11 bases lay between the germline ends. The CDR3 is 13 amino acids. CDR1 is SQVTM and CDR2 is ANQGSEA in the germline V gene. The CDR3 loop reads CSVEGAGRYEQYF. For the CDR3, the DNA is TGCAGCGTTGAAGGTGCGGGGAGGTACGAGCAGTACTTC.

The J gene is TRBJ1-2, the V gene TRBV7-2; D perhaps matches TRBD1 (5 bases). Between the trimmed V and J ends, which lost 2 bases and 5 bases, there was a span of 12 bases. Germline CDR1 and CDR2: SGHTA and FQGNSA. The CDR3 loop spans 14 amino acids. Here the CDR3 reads CASSLFAGSYGYTF. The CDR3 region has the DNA TGTGCCAGCAGCTTATTCGCAGGGTCATATGGCTACACCTTC.

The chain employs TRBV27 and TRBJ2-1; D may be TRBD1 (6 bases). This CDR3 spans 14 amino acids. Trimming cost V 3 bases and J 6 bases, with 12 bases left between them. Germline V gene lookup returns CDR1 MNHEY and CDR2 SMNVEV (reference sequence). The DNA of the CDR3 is TGTGCCAGCAGTTTCAGGGGTGGTCTCAATGAGCAGTTCTTC. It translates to CASSFRGGLNEQFF.

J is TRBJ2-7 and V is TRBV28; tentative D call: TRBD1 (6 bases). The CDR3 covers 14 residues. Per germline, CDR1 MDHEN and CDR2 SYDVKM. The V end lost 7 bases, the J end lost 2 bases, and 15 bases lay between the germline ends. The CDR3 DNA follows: TGTGCCAGCACCCTAAAGGACAGACCCTACGAGCAGTACTTC. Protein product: CASTLKDRPYEQYF.

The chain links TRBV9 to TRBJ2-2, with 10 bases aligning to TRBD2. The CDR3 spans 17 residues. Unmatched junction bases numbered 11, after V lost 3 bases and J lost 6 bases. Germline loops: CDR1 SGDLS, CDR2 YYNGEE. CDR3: CASSGLAGVFLPGELFF. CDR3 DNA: TGTGCCAGCAGCGGGCTAGCGGGAGTTTTTTTGCCCGGGGAGCTGTTTTTT.

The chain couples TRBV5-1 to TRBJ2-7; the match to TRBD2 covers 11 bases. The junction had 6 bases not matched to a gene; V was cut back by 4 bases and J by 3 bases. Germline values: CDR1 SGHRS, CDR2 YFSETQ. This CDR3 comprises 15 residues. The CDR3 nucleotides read TGCGCCAGCAGCACGGGGACTAGCGGCTTCTACGAGCAGTACTTC. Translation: CASSTGTSGFYEQYF.

The CDR3 bases are TGCAGCGTTGAGTTAGACACCGGGGAGCTGTTTTTT. The encoded protein is CSVELDTGELFF. This chain links TRBV29-1 with TRBJ2-2; D is unclear. The CDR3 totals 12 residues. Trimming shortened V by 3 bases and J by 3 bases, and 5 bases separated the two germline ends. The germline V gene has CDR1 SQVTM and CDR2 ANQGSEA.

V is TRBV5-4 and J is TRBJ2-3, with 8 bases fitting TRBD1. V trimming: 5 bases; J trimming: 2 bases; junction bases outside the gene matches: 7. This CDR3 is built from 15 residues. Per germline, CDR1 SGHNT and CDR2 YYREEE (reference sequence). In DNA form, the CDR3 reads TGTGCCAGCAGACTCGACAGGGGACTCACAGATACGCAGTATTTT. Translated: CASRLDRGLTDTQYF.

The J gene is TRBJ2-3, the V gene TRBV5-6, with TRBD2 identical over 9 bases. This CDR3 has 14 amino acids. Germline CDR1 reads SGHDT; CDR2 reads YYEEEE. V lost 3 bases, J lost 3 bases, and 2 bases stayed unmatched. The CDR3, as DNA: TGTGCCAGCAGCTCGGGACTAGCTACAGATACGCAGTATTTT. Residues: CASSSGLATDTQYF.

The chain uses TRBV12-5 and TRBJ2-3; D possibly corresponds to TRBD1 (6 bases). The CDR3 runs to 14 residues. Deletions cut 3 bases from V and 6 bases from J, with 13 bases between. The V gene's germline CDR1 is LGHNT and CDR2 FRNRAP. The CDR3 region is CASGLQGLVDTQYF. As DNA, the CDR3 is TGTGCTAGTGGTTTACAGGGTTTGGTGGATACGCAGTATTTT.

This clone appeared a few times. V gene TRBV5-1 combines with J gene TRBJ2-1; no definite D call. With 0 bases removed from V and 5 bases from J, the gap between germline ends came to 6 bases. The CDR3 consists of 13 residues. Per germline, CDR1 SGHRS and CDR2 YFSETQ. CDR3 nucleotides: TGCGCCAGCAGCTTGGGTAACAACAATGAGCAGTTCTTC. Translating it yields CASSLGNNNEQFF.

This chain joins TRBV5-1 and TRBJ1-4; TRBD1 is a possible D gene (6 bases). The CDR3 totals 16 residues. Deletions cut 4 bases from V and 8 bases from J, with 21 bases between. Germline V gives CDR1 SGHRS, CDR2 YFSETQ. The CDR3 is CASSAGQRGTGEKLFF. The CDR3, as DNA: TGCGCCAGCAGCGCAGGACAGCGGGGGACGGGGGAAAAACTGTTTTTT. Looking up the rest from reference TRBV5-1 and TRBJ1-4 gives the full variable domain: KAGVTQTPRYLIKTRGQQVTLSCSPISGHRSVSWYQQTPGQGLQFLFEYFSETQRNKGNFPGRFSGRQFSNSRSEMNVSTLELGDSALYLCASSAGQRGTGEKLFFGSGTQLSVL.

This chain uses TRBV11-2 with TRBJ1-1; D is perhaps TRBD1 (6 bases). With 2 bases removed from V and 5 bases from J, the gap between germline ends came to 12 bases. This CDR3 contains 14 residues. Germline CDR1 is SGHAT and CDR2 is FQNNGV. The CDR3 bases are TGTGCCAGCAGCTTACTTGGGAGGGGGACTGAAGCTTTCTTT. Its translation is CASSLLGRGTEAFF.

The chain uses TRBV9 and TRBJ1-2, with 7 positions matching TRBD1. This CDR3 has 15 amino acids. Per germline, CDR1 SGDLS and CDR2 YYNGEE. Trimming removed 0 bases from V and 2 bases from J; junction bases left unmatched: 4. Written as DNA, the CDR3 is TGTGCCAGCAGCGTAGAGGGGACAGCAAACTATGGCTACACCTTC. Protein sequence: CASSVEGTANYGYTF.

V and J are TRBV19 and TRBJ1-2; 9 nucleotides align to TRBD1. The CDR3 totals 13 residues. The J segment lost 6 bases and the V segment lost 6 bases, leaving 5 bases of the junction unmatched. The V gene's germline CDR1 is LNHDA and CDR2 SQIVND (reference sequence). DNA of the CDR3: TGTGCCAGTAGGAGGGACAGGGAGGATGGCTACACCTTC. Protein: CASRRDREDGYTF.

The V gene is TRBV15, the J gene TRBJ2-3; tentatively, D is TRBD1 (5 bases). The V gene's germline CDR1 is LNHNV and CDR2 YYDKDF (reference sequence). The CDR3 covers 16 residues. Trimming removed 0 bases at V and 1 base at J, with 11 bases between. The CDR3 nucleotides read TGTGCCACCAGCAGAGAAGCAGGGTTTGGCACAGATACGCAGTATTTT. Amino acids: CATSREAGFGTDTQYF.

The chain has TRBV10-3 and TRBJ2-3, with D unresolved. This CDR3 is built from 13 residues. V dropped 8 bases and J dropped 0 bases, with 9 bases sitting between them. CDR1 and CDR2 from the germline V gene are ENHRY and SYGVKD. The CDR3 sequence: CAIGPRSTDTQYF. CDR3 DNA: TGTGCCATCGGCCCGCGGAGCACAGATACGCAGTATTTT.

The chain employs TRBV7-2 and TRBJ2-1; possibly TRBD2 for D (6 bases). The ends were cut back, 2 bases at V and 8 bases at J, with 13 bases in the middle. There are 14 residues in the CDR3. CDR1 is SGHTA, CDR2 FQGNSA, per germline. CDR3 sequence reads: CASSLWRGSHEQFF. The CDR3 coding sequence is TGTGCCAGCAGCTTATGGCGGGGCTCCCATGAGCAGTTCTTC.

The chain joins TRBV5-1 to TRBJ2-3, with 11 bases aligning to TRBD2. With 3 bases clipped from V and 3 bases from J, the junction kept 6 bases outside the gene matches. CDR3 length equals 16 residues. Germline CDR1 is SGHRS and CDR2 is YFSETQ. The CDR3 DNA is TGCGCCAGCAGCTCCCGACTAGCGGGATATACAGATACGCAGTATTTT. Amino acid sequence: CASSSRLAGYTDTQYF.

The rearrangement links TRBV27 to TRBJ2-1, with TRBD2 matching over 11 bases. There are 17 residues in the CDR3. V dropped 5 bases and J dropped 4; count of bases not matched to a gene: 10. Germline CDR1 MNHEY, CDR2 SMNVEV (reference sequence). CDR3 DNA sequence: TGTGCCAGCAGTGTAAACTCCGGGACTAGCGGTTACAATGAGCAGTTCTTC. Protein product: CASSVNSGTSGYNEQFF.

This CDR3 is CASSSASLAGPAGSYEQYF. In nucleotides, the CDR3 is TGTGCCAGCAGCTCCGCATCGCTAGCGGGCCCTGCGGGCTCCTACGAGCAGTACTTC. The V and J genes are TRBV5-4 and TRBJ2-7; 8 bases map to TRBD2. Germline V gene data show CDR1 as SGHNT and CDR2 as YYREEE (reference sequence). The CDR3 loop spans 19 amino acids. With 3 bases clipped from V and 0 bases from J, the junction kept 17 bases outside the gene matches. Variable domain in full (rest from reference TRBV5-4 and TRBJ2-7): ETGVTQSPTHLIKTRGQQVTLRCSSQSGHNTVSWYQQALGQGPQFIFQYYREEENGRGNFPPRFSGLQFPNYSSELNVNALELDDSALYLCASSSASLAGPAGSYEQYFGPGTRLTVT.